This TCR beta chain comes out of a study of blood T cells in healthy people across ages. Background on the study: Template switching recovered approximately one barcoded beta molecule for every two T cells.

The CDR3 totals 16 residues. The V end lost 4 bases, the J end lost 7 bases, and 23 bases lay between the germline ends. Germline loops: CDR1 LGHNA, CDR2 YSLEER. Next came a second PCR, run for about 6 to 12 cycles, which used a sample-barcoded 5' primer along with a J-beta primer mix. TCRdb used MiXCR to reprocess the 5' RACE reads, holding one entry per CDR3 protein. The repertoire consists of 780,000 or so distinct CDR3 sequences, with more than 50% occurring once and the leading ten covering more than 25%. The TCR sequence derives from a man aged 40-49 years in good health. The rearrangement uses TRBV4-3 and TRBJ2-7; D perhaps matches TRBD2 (6 bases). Material for sequencing was blood. The DNA for the CDR3 is TGCGCCAGCAGCCCCGGAGACCGGGGACTCTACGATGAGCAGTACTTC. As protein: CASSPGDRGLYDEQYF.